This TCR beta chain was sequenced for a study of blood T cell repertoires in COVID-19. Overall study: The United States, Italy and Spain were the sources of the acute and convalescent COVID-19 samples. Nucleic acid was either cDNA or gDNA, and it came from T cells, B-cell-depleted T cells, or PBMCs.

V was shortened by 3 bases and J by 7 bases, with 13 bases between the two germline ends. The V gene's germline CDR1 is MNHEY and CDR2 SMNVEV (reference sequence). The CDR3 is made up of 15 amino acids. In the original analysis: The assay estimated nucleated cells by amplifying reference gene primers. Sequencing was performed with immunoSEQ multiplex PCR; in TCRdb, only in-frame clones are kept and a portion is missing. V, J and clone size reflect that table, while D and trimming were determined from the DNA. The sample comprises approximately 190,000 clones, around four fifths of which are singletons, and roughly 4.6% rests with the top ten.

The rearrangement links TRBV27 to TRBJ1-6, with a tentative D call TRBD1 (5 bases). Sequenced input: peripheral blood. The clonotype was recovered from a woman aged 70-85 years with active or convalescent COVID-19. The CDR3 region is CASSFAGSGNSPLHF. The CDR3 DNA reads as TGTGCCAGCAGTTTTGCAGGGTCCGGGAATTCACCCCTCCACTTT.